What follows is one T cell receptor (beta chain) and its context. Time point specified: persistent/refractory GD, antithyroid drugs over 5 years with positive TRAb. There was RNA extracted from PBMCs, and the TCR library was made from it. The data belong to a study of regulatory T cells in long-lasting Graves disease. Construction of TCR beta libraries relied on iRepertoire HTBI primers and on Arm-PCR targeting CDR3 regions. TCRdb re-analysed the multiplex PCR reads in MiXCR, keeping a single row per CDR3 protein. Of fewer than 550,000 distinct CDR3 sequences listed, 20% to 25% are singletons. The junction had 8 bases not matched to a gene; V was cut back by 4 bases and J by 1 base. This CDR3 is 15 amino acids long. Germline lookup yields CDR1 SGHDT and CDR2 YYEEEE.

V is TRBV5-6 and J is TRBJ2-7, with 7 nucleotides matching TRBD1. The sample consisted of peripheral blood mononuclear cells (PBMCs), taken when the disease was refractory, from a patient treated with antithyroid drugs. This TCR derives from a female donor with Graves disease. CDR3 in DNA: TGTGCCAGCAGCCCGTACCTGACAGGGTCCTACGAGCAGTACTTC. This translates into CASSPYLTGSYEQYF. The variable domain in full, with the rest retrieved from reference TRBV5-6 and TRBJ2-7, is DAGVTQSPTHLIKTRGQQVTLRCSPKSGHDTVSWYQQALGQGPQFIFQYYEEEERQRGNFPDRFSGHQFPNYSSELNVNALLLGDSALYLCASSPYLTGSYEQYFGPGTRLTVT.